Detailed here is one T cell receptor (beta chain). Its antigen remains unknown. The data were taken from a study of long-term antiretroviral therapy in people with HIV. Study results and limitations: Data on ART adherence, viral resistance or therapy changes were unavailable. The study found narrower CDR3 length ranges in HIV repertoires than in controls.

The CDR3 extends over 13 amino acids. Germline values: CDR1 SQVTM, CDR2 ANQGSEA. Trimming shortened V by 3 bases and J by 7 bases, and 13 bases separated the two germline ends. Researchers report immunoSEQ v3.0 was run at survey level. The assay was immunoSEQ multiplex PCR, and TCRdb's table has in-frame clones only and misses some. The table lists approximately 32,000 clones, roughly four fifths of them singletons, with 7.9% in the top ten. This material consisted of unsorted PBMCs, taken 0.4 years before starting antiretroviral therapy. The origin of this receptor is a man younger than 35 with HIV. This chain uses TRBV29-1 with TRBJ2-1; a weak D match, TRBD1 (6 bases). CDR3 sequence reads: CSVEDSGQNEQFF. DNA of the CDR3: TGCAGCGTTGAGGATTCCGGACAGAATGAGCAGTTCTTC.